One and the same sample provided the 27 T cell receptor beta chains below, sequenced in a study of human T cells and chemical hapten exposure. Extraction of total RNA was performed on unfractionated whole blood. Using its own MiXCR run on the 5' RACE reads, TCRdb lists one record per CDR3 protein. Here the sample spans approximately 140,000 distinct CDR3 sequences, about 4% being singletons. The receptors derive from a female donor in good health.

This clonotype was counted a few times. Given a much more abundant clone one base away, this may be a read error. The rearrangement links TRBV7-3 to TRBJ1-1, with no clear D. This CDR3 has 13 residues. V gave up 4 bases and J gave up 1 base, with 7 bases separating them. Germline loops: CDR1 SGHTA, CDR2 FQGTGA. This chain's CDR3 is CASSCRPNTEAFF. Here the CDR3 DNA reads TGTGCCAGCAGCTGTAGACCGAACACTGAAGCTTTCTTT.

A few counts support this clonotype. This may be a read error, as it is one base from a much larger clone. The CDR3 loop reads CASNSPPSGTETQYF. CDR3 DNA sequence: TGTGCCAGCAACTCCCCCCCCAGCGGCACAGAGACGCAGTATTTT. V and J are TRBV28 and TRBJ2-3; D may be TRBD2 (5 bases). The CDR3 totals 15 residues. Germline loops: CDR1 MDHEN, CDR2 SYDVKM.

This clonotype was seen many times. The chain employs TRBV10-3 and TRBJ1-6; TRBD1 is a possible D gene (6 bases). V lost 6 bases and J lost 6, with 12 bases in between. Germline CDR1 reads ENHRY; CDR2 reads SYGVKD. The CDR3 loop spans 14 amino acids. The CDR3, as DNA: TGTGCCATCAGGGGGGCAGGGGTTAATTCACCCCTCCACTTT. Its translation is CAIRGAGVNSPLHF.

This clonotype occurred many times. The chain combines TRBV7-9 with TRBJ1-3; no reliable D call. Germline V gives CDR1 SEHNR, CDR2 FQNEAQ (reference sequence). The CDR3 has 13 amino acids. Trimming pared 1 base from V and 5 bases from J, leaving 6 bases between. As DNA, the CDR3 is TGTGCCAGCAGCTTAGAGGCCAGAAACACCATATATTTT. The encoded protein is CASSLEARNTIYF.

The table lists this clonotype with many counts. CDR3 protein: CASSSLRISVDPGTGEQYF. CDR3 nucleotides: TGTGCCAGCAGTTCGTTACGGATTAGCGTCGACCCGGGAACCGGGGAGCAGTACTTC. The chain joins TRBV28 to TRBJ2-7; possibly TRBD2 for D (5 bases). The V gene lost 4 bases and the J gene lost 7 bases, with 32 bases spanning the gap. This CDR3 has 19 residues. In germline, CDR1 is MDHEN, CDR2 SYDVKM.

This clonotype was counted only a few times. This may be a read error, as it is one base from a much larger clone. This chain links TRBV6-1 with TRBJ2-3, with no clear D. Germline CDR1 is MNHNS and CDR2 is SASEGT. The length of the CDR3 is 15 residues. V was trimmed by 3 bases and J by 6 bases, leaving 16 bases between them. The CDR3: CASSDPMDRMDTQYF. Written as DNA, the CDR3 is TGTGCCAGCAGTGATCCAATGGACCGTATGGATACGCAGTATTTT.

The CDR3 nucleotides are TGTGCCAGCAGCCGAACGCTACAGGGGGTTTCTGGAAACACCATATATTTT. Translating gives CASSRTLQGVSGNTIYF. The rearrangement uses TRBV5-6 and TRBJ1-3; the match to TRBD1 covers 8 bases. CDR1 is SGHDT and CDR2 is YYEEEE in the germline V gene. J lost 1 base, V lost 4 bases, and 10 bases had no gene match. This CDR3 comprises 17 residues.

Ten or more counts support this clonotype. The chain joins TRBV7-8 to TRBJ1-4; D might be TRBD1 (6 bases). The germline CDR1 and CDR2 sequences are SGHVS and FQNEAQ. The ends were cut back, 6 bases at V and 6 bases at J, with 14 bases in the middle. The CDR3 consists of 14 residues. CDR3 sequence reads: CASRNRVRDEKLFF. CDR3 nucleotides: TGTGCCAGCAGAAACAGGGTCCGGGATGAAAAACTGTTTTTT.

This clonotype was detected ten times or more. The CDR3 bases are TGTGCCAGCAGCCCTCTAGCGGGGGGTTCGTACAATGAGCAGTTCTTC. It translates to CASSPLAGGSYNEQFF. The V call is TRBV7-9, the J call TRBJ2-1; the match to TRBD2 covers 11 bases. V lost 5 bases and J lost 4; bases outside the gene matches: 7. The CDR3 runs to 16 residues. Germline V lookup: CDR1 SEHNR, CDR2 FQNEAQ (reference sequence).

This clonotype was observed at least ten times. The DNA of the CDR3 is TGTGCCAGCACCATTAGCGGGGGGATAAGCTCCTACAATGAGCAGTTCTTC. Residues: CASTISGGISSYNEQFF. The V gene is TRBV6-6, the J gene TRBJ2-1, with 10 bases matching TRBD2. The V segment lost 7 bases and the J segment 0 bases; nucleotides outside the gene matches: 9. The germline gives CDR1 MNHNY, CDR2 SVGAGI (reference sequence). This CDR3 is 17 amino acids long.

This clonotype was seen at least ten times. This chain connects TRBV24-1 to TRBJ2-2, with D unresolved. Germline V gene lookup returns CDR1 KGHDR and CDR2 SFDVKD. The V gene lost 1 base and the J gene lost 4 bases, with 12 bases spanning the gap. The CDR3 has 16 amino acids. The CDR3 nucleotides read TGTGCCACCAGTGATTTCACCCGATCAGCCACCGGGGAGCTGTTTTTT. This codes for CATSDFTRSATGELFF.

In this sample, this clonotype turned up a few times. J is TRBJ1-5 and V is TRBV7-9, with D possibly being TRBD1 (6 bases). Germline V CDR1 and CDR2: SEHNR, FQNEAQ (reference sequence). The CDR3 length is 16 residues. The V end lost 5 bases, the J end lost 7 bases, and 21 bases lay between the germline ends. The CDR3 DNA reads TGTGCCAGCAGCCCAATCGCGGGGGGCTGCAGCCAGCCCCAGCATTTT. It specifies CASSPIAGGCSQPQHF.

This clonotype was counted at least ten times. The chain has TRBV19 and TRBJ2-7; the D is unclear. Trimming left V 4 bases short and J 3 bases short, with 19 bases between. This CDR3 is built from 16 residues. Germline V gives CDR1 LNHDA, CDR2 SQIVND (reference sequence). CDR3 bases: TGTGCCAGTAGTACCGGGCCCACCCGGAGACTCTACGAGCAGTACTTC. Its protein product is CASSTGPTRRLYEQYF. Full variable domain (missing parts from reference TRBV19 and TRBJ2-7): DGGITQSPKYLFRKEGQNVTLSCEQNLNHDAMYWYRQDPGQGLRLIYYSQIVNDFQKGDIAEGYSVSREKKESFPLTVTSAQKNPTAFYLCASSTGPTRRLYEQYFGPGTRLTVT.

At least ten counts were recorded for this clonotype. This rearrangement joins TRBV29-1 to TRBJ1-5; 7 bases fit TRBD1. The CDR3 runs to 14 residues. Germline-derived CDR1 and CDR2 are SQVTM and ANQGSEA. Trimming at V came to 7 bases and at J to 2 bases, leaving 8 bases not matched to a gene. The CDR3 protein is CSASKGTGNQPQHF. The CDR3 region has the DNA TGCAGCGCATCCAAGGGGACAGGCAATCAGCCCCAGCATTTT.

In this sample, this clonotype turned up many times. The chain is built from TRBV7-9 and TRBJ2-7; TRBD1 agrees at 8 bases. Trimming removed 5 bases from V and 5 bases from J; junction bases left unmatched: 8. CDR1 and CDR2 from the germline V gene are SEHNR and FQNEAQ (reference sequence). The CDR3 loop spans 14 amino acids. CDR3 in amino acids: CASSPRTGSDEQYF. CDR3 sequence (DNA): TGTGCCAGCAGCCCACGGACAGGGAGCGACGAGCAGTACTTC.

This clonotype has just a few counts. The chain links TRBV6-2 or TRBV6-3 to TRBJ1-5, with TRBD1 identical over 8 bases. Trimming took 0 bases from V and 4 from J; bases not matched to a gene: 14. The CDR3 totals 19 residues. Germline V lookup: CDR1 MNHEY, CDR2 SVGEGT. CDR3 residues: CASSYSTGTGNRGNQPQHF. The DNA of the CDR3 is TGTGCCAGCAGTTACTCGACCGGGACAGGTAACCGAGGTAATCAGCCCCAGCATTTT.

This clonotype was observed at least ten times. The chain has TRBV6-5 and TRBJ2-1; 8 nucleotides agree with TRBD2. Germline loops: CDR1 MNHEY, CDR2 SVGAGI. V shed 7 bases, J shed 9 bases, and the junction held 8 bases outside the gene matches. The CDR3 is made up of 13 amino acids. In DNA, the CDR3 is TGTGCCAGCACGGTCGGGGGGGCGGGTGAGCAGTTCTTC. As protein: CASTVGGAGEQFF.

There are many counts of this clonotype. The chain employs TRBV20-1 and TRBJ2-3; TRBD2 aligns across 11 bases. Germline trimming cut 6 bases from V and 0 bases from J; bases unmatched to any gene: 20. The CDR3 totals 20 residues. Germline V lookup: CDR1 DFQATT, CDR2 SNEGSKA (reference sequence). In DNA, the CDR3 is TGCAGTGCAATTCTCTCCGGGACTAGCGGTGGTTGGGCTAGCACAGATACGCAGTATTTT. Amino acid sequence: CSAILSGTSGGWASTDTQYF.

This clonotype was recorded many times. The chain is built from TRBV6-2 or TRBV6-3 and TRBJ1-2, with D perhaps TRBD1 (5 bases). Germline CDR1 and CDR2: MNHEY and SVGEGT. The CDR3 extends over 14 amino acids. Trimming left V 4 bases short and J 4 bases short, with 13 bases between. The CDR3 DNA reads TGTGCCAGCAGTTCGCCCGACAGAATCTATGGCTACACCTTC. It translates to CASSSPDRIYGYTF.

This clonotype was picked up many times. The genes are TRBV20-1 and TRBJ2-1; 11 bases fit TRBD2. The length of the CDR3 is 17 residues. Germline loops: CDR1 DFQATT, CDR2 SNEGSKA (reference sequence). J gave up 0 bases and V 7 bases, and 11 bases lay outside the gene matches. DNA of the CDR3: TGCAGTGGCTACGGGCTAGCGGGGGGCCTCTCCTACAATGAGCAGTTCTTC. This encodes CSGYGLAGGLSYNEQFF.

The sample holds many counts of this clonotype. The genes are TRBV28 and TRBJ1-2; D not certain. The CDR3 covers 15 residues. The V gene lost 3 bases and the J gene lost 5 bases, with 16 bases spanning the gap. Germline CDR1 and CDR2: MDHEN and SYDVKM. Here the CDR3 reads CASSLDPFSVYGYTF. CDR3 sequence (DNA): TGTGCCAGCAGTTTGGACCCTTTTTCCGTGTATGGCTACACCTTC.

This clonotype appeared many times. This rearrangement joins TRBV5-6 to TRBJ1-1, with D unclear. CDR1 and CDR2 from the germline V gene are SGHDT and YYEEEE. The CDR3 is 13 residues long. V was shortened by 2 bases and J by 0 bases, with 5 bases between the two germline ends. CDR3 in amino acids: CASSFQVNTEAFF. The CDR3 region has the DNA TGTGCCAGCAGCTTTCAAGTGAACACTGAAGCTTTCTTT.

This clonotype was observed a few times. The J gene is TRBJ2-2, the V gene TRBV12-5; no clear D gene. CDR1 is LGHNT, CDR2 FRNRAP, per germline. Trimming removed 6 bases from V and 5 bases from J, with 7 bases in between. The CDR3 covers 12 residues. The DNA for the CDR3 is TGTGCTAGTGGGGGTGGTACCGGGGAGCTGTTTTTT. Protein product: CASGGGTGELFF.

The sample holds many counts of this clonotype. The chain recombines TRBV7-2 with TRBJ2-7; D not certain. Germline V gene sequence: CDR1 SGHTA, CDR2 FQGNSA. This CDR3 spans 13 amino acids. V lost 5 bases to trimming and J lost 6 bases, with 14 bases between them. The CDR3 DNA sequence: TGTGCCAGCAGCCCCGCGACCCTCCGCGAGCAGTACTTC. Protein: CASSPATLREQYF. Complete variable domain (other parts from reference TRBV7-2 and TRBJ2-7): GAGVSQSPSNKVTEKGKDVELRCDPISGHTALYWYRQSLGQGLEFLIYFQGNSAPDKSGLPSDRFSAERTGGSVSTLTIQRTQQEDSAVYLCASSPATLREQYFGPGTRLTVT.

This clonotype was detected ten times or more. This chain uses TRBV12-3 or TRBV12-4 with TRBJ1-2; no reliable D call. V was pared by 4 bases and J by 3 bases, with 9 bases between. The CDR3 extends over 13 amino acids. CDR3 protein: CASSSQGDYGYTF. In DNA, the CDR3 is TGTGCCAGCAGTTCCCAAGGTGACTATGGCTACACCTTC.

The gene calls are TRBV29-1 and TRBJ2-7, with D perhaps TRBD1 (5 bases). V shed 4 bases and J shed 0 bases, with 16 bases lying between them. The CDR3 spans 15 residues. From germline, CDR1 is SQVTM and CDR2 ANQGSEA. The CDR3 spells CSVVDGVGASYEQYF. In DNA, the CDR3 is TGCAGCGTTGTCGATGGGGTTGGGGCCTCCTACGAGCAGTACTTC.

In this sample, this clonotype turned up many times. This chain uses TRBV7-2 with TRBJ2-3; 11 bases are a match to TRBD1. The CDR3 is made up of 14 amino acids. With V trimmed by 5 bases and J by 5 bases, 3 bases remained unmatched. Germline V lookup: CDR1 SGHTA, CDR2 FQGNSA. The CDR3 region has the DNA TGTGCCAGCAGCCAGGACAGGGGGCGAGATACGCAGTATTTT. Its translation is CASSQDRGRDTQYF.